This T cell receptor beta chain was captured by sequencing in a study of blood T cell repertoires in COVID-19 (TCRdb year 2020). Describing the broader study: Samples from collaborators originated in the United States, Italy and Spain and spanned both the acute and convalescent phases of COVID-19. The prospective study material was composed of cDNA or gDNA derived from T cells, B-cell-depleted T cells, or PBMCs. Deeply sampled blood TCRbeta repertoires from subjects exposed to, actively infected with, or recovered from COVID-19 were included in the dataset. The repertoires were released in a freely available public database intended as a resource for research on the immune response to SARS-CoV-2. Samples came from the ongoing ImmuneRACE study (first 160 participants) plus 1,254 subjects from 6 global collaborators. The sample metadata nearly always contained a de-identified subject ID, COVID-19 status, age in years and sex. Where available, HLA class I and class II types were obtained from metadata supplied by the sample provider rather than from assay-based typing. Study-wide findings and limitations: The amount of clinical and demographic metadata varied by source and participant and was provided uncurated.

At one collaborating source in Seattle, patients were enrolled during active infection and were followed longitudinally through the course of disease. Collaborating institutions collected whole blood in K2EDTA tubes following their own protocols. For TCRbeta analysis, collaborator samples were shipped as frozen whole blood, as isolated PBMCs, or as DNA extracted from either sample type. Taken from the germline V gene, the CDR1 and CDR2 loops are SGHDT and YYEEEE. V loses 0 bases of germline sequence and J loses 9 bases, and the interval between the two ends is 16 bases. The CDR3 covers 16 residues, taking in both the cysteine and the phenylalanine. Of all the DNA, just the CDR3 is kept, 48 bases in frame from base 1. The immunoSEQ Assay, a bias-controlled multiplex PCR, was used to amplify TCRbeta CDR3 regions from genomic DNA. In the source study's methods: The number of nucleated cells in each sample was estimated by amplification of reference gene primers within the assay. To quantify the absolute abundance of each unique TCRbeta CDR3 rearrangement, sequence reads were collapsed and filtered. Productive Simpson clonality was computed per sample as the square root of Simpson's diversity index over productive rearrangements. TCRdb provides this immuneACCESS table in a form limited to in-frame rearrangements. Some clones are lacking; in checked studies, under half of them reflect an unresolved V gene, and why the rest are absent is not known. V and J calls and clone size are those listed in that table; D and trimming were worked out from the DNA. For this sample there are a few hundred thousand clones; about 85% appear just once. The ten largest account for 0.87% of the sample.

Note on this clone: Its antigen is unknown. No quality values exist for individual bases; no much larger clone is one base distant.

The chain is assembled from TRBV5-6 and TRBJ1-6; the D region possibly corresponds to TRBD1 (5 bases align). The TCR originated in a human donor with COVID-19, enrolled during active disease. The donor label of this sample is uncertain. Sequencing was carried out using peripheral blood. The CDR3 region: CASSLGPTARGSPLHF. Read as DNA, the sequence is TGTGCCAGCAGCTTGGGTCCGACAGCCCGAGGTTCACCCCTCCACTTT.